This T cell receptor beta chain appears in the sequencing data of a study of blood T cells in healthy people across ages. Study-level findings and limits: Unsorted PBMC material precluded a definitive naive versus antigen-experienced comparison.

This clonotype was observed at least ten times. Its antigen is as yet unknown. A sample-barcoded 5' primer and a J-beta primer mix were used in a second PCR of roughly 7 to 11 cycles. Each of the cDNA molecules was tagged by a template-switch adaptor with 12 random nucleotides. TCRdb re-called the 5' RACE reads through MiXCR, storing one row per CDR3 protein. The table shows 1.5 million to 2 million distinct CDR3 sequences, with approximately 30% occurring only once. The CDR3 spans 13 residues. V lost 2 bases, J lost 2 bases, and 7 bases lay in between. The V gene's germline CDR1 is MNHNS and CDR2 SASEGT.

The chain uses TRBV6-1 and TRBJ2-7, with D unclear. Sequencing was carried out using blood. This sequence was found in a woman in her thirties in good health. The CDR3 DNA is TGTGCCAGCAGTGAAAATGGGGCCTACGAGCAGTACTTC. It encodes CASSENGAYEQYF.